This TCR beta chain was recovered during a study of spatial heterogeneity in lung cancer. In the study overall: TCR and UMI combinations that were unique each appeared, on average, more than ten times in raw reads. Findings of the study overall: The study found that expanded intratumoral alpha and beta TCR counts tracked tumor mutation counts. Of tumor T cells, an estimated coverage of around 7% was reached for alpha chains and approximately 14% for beta chains.

This CDR3 has 15 residues. V lost 4 bases to trimming and J lost 5 bases; unmatched junction nucleotides: 5. Per the germline V gene, CDR1 is SGHRS and CDR2 is YFSETQ. Time point defined: sample taken at primary tumor resection. From tumor, nontumor lung or frozen PBMC, whole RNA was taken unsorted for sequencing. TCRdb ran MiXCR on the 5' RACE reads and lists one entry per CDR3 protein. The sample gives 7,500 to 10,000 distinct CDR3 sequences, over 7% of which show up once; over 20% is in the top ten. The sample holds many counts of this clonotype. The antigen remains undetermined. Here the sequenced sample was lung tumor tissue, taken at surgery. The TCR was taken from a male donor with early-stage non-small cell lung cancer. The chain combines TRBV5-1 with TRBJ1-6, with 8 bases identical to TRBD1. The CDR3 protein is CASSLMTGDNSPLHF. CDR3 DNA: TGCGCCAGCAGCCTAATGACAGGGGATAATTCACCCCTCCACTTT. Using reference TRBV5-1 and TRBJ1-6 for the parts outside the CDR3, the full variable domain is KAGVTQTPRYLIKTRGQQVTLSCSPISGHRSVSWYQQTPGQGLQFLFEYFSETQRNKGNFPGRFSGRQFSNSRSEMNVSTLELGDSALYLCASSLMTGDNSPLHFGNGTRLTVT.